The 27 T cell receptor beta chains listed next were all sequenced from one sample in a study of neoadjuvant anti-PD-1 for oral cavity cancer. Indicated time point: after neoadjuvant nivolumab, at surgical resection. Sequenced by immunoSEQ multiplex PCR; TCRdb stores in-frame clones only, minus some. The sample consists of 55,000 to 75,000 clones, roughly nine tenths of them appearing once. The source material was PBMCs, sampled after nivolumab (anti-PD-1) treatment. These receptors all come from a person aged 40 to 85 with oral cavity squamous cell carcinoma.

The chain combines TRBV7-8 with TRBJ1-4; possible D gene TRBD1, 6 bases. The germline V gene encodes CDR1 SGHVS and CDR2 FQNEAQ. V dropped 10 bases and J dropped 7 bases, with 22 bases sitting between them. The CDR3 runs to 15 residues. The DNA for the CDR3 is TGTGCCATCAAGGCGCTGACAGGCCATGCTGAAAAACTGTTTTTT. This encodes CAIKALTGHAEKLFF.

CDR3 in amino acids: CAISEGPRGSPLHF. CDR3 sequence (DNA): TGTGCCATCAGTGAAGGGCCAAGGGGGTCACCCCTCCACTTT. V gene TRBV10-3 combines with J gene TRBJ1-6; a possible D gene is TRBD1 (6 bases). Trimming took 3 bases from V and 10 from J, leaving 13 bases between them. The germline CDR1 and CDR2 sequences are ENHRY and SYGVKD. The length of the CDR3 is 14 residues.

The chain joins TRBV2 to TRBJ1-5; D is unclear. The CDR3 contains 15 residues. The germline V gene encodes CDR1 SNHLY and CDR2 FYNNEI. The V gene lost 2 bases and the J gene lost 6 bases, with 14 bases spanning the gap. The CDR3 reads CASSERRRTSQPQHF. The DNA of the CDR3 is TGTGCCAGCAGTGAAAGGCGGAGGACCAGTCAGCCCCAGCATTTT.

This chain joins TRBV11-1 and TRBJ2-6; 7 bases fit TRBD2. J gave up 3 bases and V 8 bases, and 4 bases lay outside the gene matches. The germline V gene has CDR1 SGHAT and CDR2 FQDESV (reference sequence). This CDR3 is built from 14 residues. The CDR3 nucleotides are TGTGCCAGCGCGGGGGAGAGTGGGGCCAACGTCCTGACTTTC. Amino acid sequence: CASAGESGANVLTF.

V gene TRBV5-8 combines with J gene TRBJ2-5; D call uncertain. The V end was cut by 0 bases, the J end by 1 base, with 13 bases between. The CDR3 loop spans 16 amino acids. CDR1 and CDR2 (germline): SGHTS, YDEGEE. The CDR3 is CASSLDGPHRQETQYF. The CDR3 DNA reads TGTGCCAGCAGCTTGGATGGACCGCACCGCCAAGAGACCCAGTACTTC.

This chain connects TRBV28 to TRBJ2-5, with D possibly TRBD1 on 6 matching bases. Per germline, CDR1 MDHEN and CDR2 SYDVKM. With 5 bases removed from V and 1 base from J, the gap between germline ends came to 8 bases. The length of the CDR3 is 13 residues. The CDR3: CASSGQSQETQYF. CDR3 nucleotide sequence: TGTGCCAGCAGTGGACAGTCCCAAGAGACCCAGTACTTC.

V is TRBV19 and J is TRBJ1-1; perhaps TRBD1 as D (5 bases). Deletions cut 1 base from V and 5 bases from J, with 14 bases between. CDR1 is LNHDA, CDR2 SQIVND, per germline (reference sequence). This CDR3 has 15 amino acids. The chain's CDR3 is CASSIVGGGGTEAFF. The CDR3 bases are TGTGCCAGTAGTATAGTCGGGGGAGGTGGGACTGAAGCTTTCTTT. The full variable domain, its missing parts supplied by reference TRBV19 and TRBJ1-1, is DGGITQSPKYLFRKEGQNVTLSCEQNLNHDAMYWYRQDPGQGLRLIYYSQIVNDFQKGDIAEGYSVSREKKESFPLTVTSAQKNPTAFYLCASSIVGGGGTEAFFGQGTRLTVV.

The V call is TRBV7-2, the J call TRBJ1-1, with a weak D call TRBD1 (6 bases). Trimming removed 3 bases at V and 4 bases at J, with 12 bases between. Germline V CDR1 and CDR2: SGHTA, FQGNSA. The CDR3 loop spans 14 amino acids. The CDR3 here is CASSFSRGGTEAFF. In DNA form, the CDR3 reads TGTGCCAGCAGCTTTTCCAGGGGCGGCACTGAAGCTTTCTTT.

The rearrangement uses TRBV28 and TRBJ1-2; D remains ambiguous. Trimming took 7 bases from V and 2 from J, leaving 23 bases between them. Germline V gene data show CDR1 as MDHEN and CDR2 as SYDVKM. The CDR3 is 17 amino acids. In nucleotides, the CDR3 is TGTGCCAGCAATGGACGCTTGGGCCGAGGGCAAAACTATGGCTACACCTTC. The encoded protein is CASNGRLGRGQNYGYTF.

The CDR3 DNA sequence: TGTGCCAGCAGCAAGAGGGTACAATCGCCCCCCTACTATGGCTACACCTTC. Its translation is CASSKRVQSPPYYGYTF. The chain joins TRBV7-8 to TRBJ1-2; D is unclear. The V gene lost 5 bases and the J gene lost 3 bases, with 22 bases spanning the gap. Germline CDR1 reads SGHVS; CDR2 reads FQNEAQ. The CDR3 is 17 amino acids.

This chain joins TRBV4-1 and TRBJ2-2; D gene uncertain. The CDR3 is 16 amino acids. The germline CDR1 and CDR2 sequences are MGHRA and YSYEKL. V was clipped by 1 base and J by 6 bases, with 15 bases between them. The CDR3 bases are TGCGCCAGCAGCCAAGTACGTGTGCCGGGCCCCGGGGAGCTGTTTTTT. This translates into CASSQVRVPGPGELFF.

The chain uses TRBV27 and TRBJ2-1; 8 nucleotides agree with TRBD1. CDR1 and CDR2 (germline): MNHEY, SMNVEV (reference sequence). CDR3 length equals 16 residues. With 5 bases clipped from V and 3 bases from J, the junction kept 9 bases outside the gene matches. CDR3 nucleotide sequence: TGTGCCAGCAGTCTTTCCGGGACAGGATTCTACAATGAGCAGTTCTTC. It is translated as CASSLSGTGFYNEQFF.

CDR3 sequence (DNA): TGTGCCAGCAGGCCGCTAGCGGGATTGGCGACCCAGTACTTC. It translates to CASRPLAGLATQYF. The genes are TRBV2 and TRBJ2-5; 9 bases agree with TRBD2. This CDR3 is built from 14 residues. CDR1 is SNHLY, CDR2 FYNNEI, per germline. The trim removed 6 bases at V and 7 bases at J, leaving 9 bases unmatched.

The chain couples TRBV7-9 to TRBJ1-2; D remains unclear. The V end was cut by 7 bases, the J end by 4 bases, with 13 bases between. Looked up from germline, CDR1 is SEHNR and CDR2 is FQNEAQ (reference sequence). The CDR3 has 13 residues. CDR3 sequence: CASNELEGYGYTF. The DNA of the CDR3 is TGTGCCAGCAACGAACTCGAGGGCTATGGCTACACCTTC.

Only one count was recorded for this clone. The chain is built from TRBV27 and TRBJ1-2; 7 bases match TRBD1. The CDR3 length is 14 residues. Germline CDR1 MNHEY, CDR2 SMNVEV (reference sequence). V dropped 6 bases and J dropped 4; count of bases not matched to a gene: 8. The CDR3 reads CASRTLTGVYGYTF. The CDR3, as DNA: TGTGCCAGCAGGACCCTAACAGGGGTCTATGGCTACACCTTC.

This sequence joins TRBV18 and TRBJ1-2; no reliable D call. Germline V gives CDR1 KGHSH, CDR2 LQKENI. V lost 5 bases to trimming and J lost 3 bases, with 4 bases between them. The CDR3 covers 11 residues. The CDR3 sequence is CASSFDYGYTF. The DNA of the CDR3 is TGTGCCAGCTCATTCGACTATGGCTACACCTTC.

The chain carries TRBV19 and TRBJ2-3; the match to TRBD2 covers 7 bases. This CDR3 is built from 15 residues. The germline V gene has CDR1 LNHDA and CDR2 SQIVND (reference sequence). With 3 bases clipped from V and 6 bases from J, the junction kept 9 bases outside the gene matches. The CDR3 sequence is CASSISGGSWDTQYF. In nucleotides, the CDR3 is TGTGCCAGTAGTATCAGTGGCGGGAGCTGGGATACGCAGTATTTT.

The rearrangement links TRBV7-9 to TRBJ2-7, with TRBD2 as a possible D gene (5 bases). Trimming left V 4 bases short and J 5 bases short, with 21 bases between. The CDR3 contains 16 residues. Germline V CDR1 and CDR2: SEHNR, FQNEAQ (reference sequence). CDR3 protein: CASSSPREGIGDEQYF. The CDR3 DNA is TGTGCCAGCAGCTCACCCCGAGAGGGAATTGGGGACGAGCAGTACTTC.

V is TRBV5-1 and J is TRBJ1-6; maybe TRBD1 (5 bases). Looked up from germline, CDR1 is SGHRS and CDR2 is YFSETQ. The CDR3 has 15 residues. Trimming shortened V by 1 base and J by 9 bases, and 14 bases separated the two germline ends. CDR3 in amino acids: CASSLSRRASSPLHF. In DNA form, the CDR3 reads TGCGCCAGCAGCTTGAGCCGCAGGGCTAGTTCACCCCTCCACTTT.

V gene TRBV28 combines with J gene TRBJ1-1, with 10 positions matching TRBD1. Unmatched junction bases numbered 7, after V lost 4 bases and J lost 5 bases. The CDR3 sequence is 15 residues long. Germline V gene data show CDR1 as MDHEN and CDR2 as SYDVKM. CDR3 sequence (DNA): TGTGCCAGCAGTTCCGCCGGGACAGGGGATACTGAAGCTTTCTTT. Translation gives CASSSAGTGDTEAFF. The full variable domain, its missing parts supplied by reference TRBV28 and TRBJ1-1, is DVKVTQSSRYLVKRTGEKVFLECVQDMDHENMFWYRQDPGLGLRLIYFSYDVKMKEKGDIPEGYSVSREKKERFSLILESASTNQTSMYLCASSSAGTGDTEAFFGQGTRLTVV.

The chain combines TRBV6-1 with TRBJ2-1; 12 nucleotides match TRBD1. The CDR3 has 15 residues. The germline gives CDR1 MNHNS, CDR2 SASEGT. The V and J ends lost 7 bases and 8 bases, in that order; junction bases with no gene match: 9. Here the CDR3 reads CASITGTGGWDEQFF. CDR3 DNA sequence: TGTGCCAGCATCACCGGGACAGGGGGCTGGGATGAGCAGTTCTTC.

The V call is TRBV4-1, the J call TRBJ2-1; TRBD2 matches 9 bases. With 1 base clipped from V and 8 bases from J, the junction kept 9 bases outside the gene matches. The CDR3 is 16 residues long. CDR1 is MGHRA and CDR2 is YSYEKL in the germline V gene. CDR3 amino acids: CASSQGLAGGPDEQFF. The DNA of the CDR3 is TGCGCCAGCAGCCAAGGTTTGGCGGGAGGGCCGGATGAGCAGTTCTTC.

The V call is TRBV2, the J call TRBJ2-1; TRBD2 matches at 7 bases. From germline, CDR1 is SNHLY and CDR2 FYNNEI. CDR3 length: 16 amino acids. V gave up 4 bases and J gave up 8 bases; unmatched junction bases: 14. CDR3 DNA sequence: TGTGCCAGCAGTGCCTATTGGGTTCACCGGGGGGATGAGCAGTTCTTC. Translated, it gives CASSAYWVHRGDEQFF.

This clone appeared once. CDR3 in amino acids: CASSSPGDGQETQYF. The CDR3 coding sequence is TGTGCCAGCAGTTCCCCCGGCGACGGCCAAGAGACCCAGTACTTC. The V and J genes are TRBV6-5 and TRBJ2-5; D uncertain. The germline V gene encodes CDR1 MNHEY and CDR2 SVGAGI. The CDR3 contains 15 residues. Trimming left V 4 bases short and J 1 base short, with 13 bases between.

The chain employs TRBV4-1 and TRBJ1-4, with a weak D call TRBD1 (5 bases). This CDR3 has 15 residues. V was clipped by 8 bases and J by 5 bases, with 18 bases between them. CDR1 MGHRA and CDR2 YSYEKL come from the germline V gene. The CDR3 loop reads CASRGVLPLNEKLFF. The CDR3 DNA follows: TGCGCCAGCCGAGGGGTTCTCCCGCTAAATGAAAAACTGTTTTTT.

V usage is TRBV5-6 and J usage is TRBJ2-5, with 10 nucleotides matching TRBD1. Germline lookup yields CDR1 SGHDT and CDR2 YYEEEE. The CDR3 extends over 15 amino acids. Losses at the gene ends were 2 bases for V and 9 bases for J; bases not matched to a gene: 10. As DNA, the CDR3 is TGTGCCAGCAGCTTAAGACAGGGGGCTTACCTATCCCAGTACTTC. Residues: CASSLRQGAYLSQYF.

This chain joins TRBV27 and TRBJ2-5; a weak D match, TRBD1 (5 bases). V gave up 7 bases and J gave up 0 bases, with 9 bases separating them. This CDR3 spans 13 amino acids. Germline lookup yields CDR1 MNHEY and CDR2 SMNVEV (reference sequence). In DNA form, the CDR3 reads TGTGCCAGCAAACGACAGAACCAAGAGACCCAGTACTTC. Its translation is CASKRQNQETQYF.